This T cell receptor (beta chain) was retrieved from a study of blood T cells in healthy people across ages. Points from the study as a whole: The unknown donor CMV status may have confounded expanded clonotype changes.

The CDR3 is 16 residues long. The germline gives CDR1 DFQATT, CDR2 SNEGSKA (reference sequence). Losses at the gene ends were 6 bases for V and 7 bases for J; bases not matched to a gene: 14. Alongside a J-beta primer mix, a sample-barcoded 5' primer served in a second PCR lasting about 7 to 12 cycles. TCRdb re-called the 5' RACE reads with MiXCR, one entry per CDR3 protein. The sample carries some 1.5 million distinct CDR3 sequences, under 55% recorded once. As for this clonotype: The target antigen is unknown.

With each sample, at least 5 micrograms of total RNA were extracted. This rearrangement joins TRBV20-1 to TRBJ2-1; 11 bases are a match to TRBD1. The sample consisted of blood. The receptor was derived from a woman aged 18-35 years in good health. The CDR3 spells CSAAPLLDRGRNEQFF. CDR3 bases: TGCAGTGCCGCGCCCCTTTTGGACAGGGGGCGGAATGAGCAGTTCTTC.